This T cell receptor beta chain was identified in a study of CD8 T cells in Susac syndrome. RNA in amounts of about 0.5 to 1 ug was reverse transcribed with random hexamers. The authors amplified TCR beta CDR3 across 54 Vbeta and 13 Jbeta using immunoSEQ multiplex PCR. TCRdb used MiXCR to reprocess the immunoSEQ multiplex PCR reads, holding one entry per CDR3 protein. The sample lists about 160,000 distinct CDR3 sequences; less than 95% were seen once. The CDR3 has 13 amino acids. V lost 7 bases to trimming and J lost 0 bases, with 10 bases between them. From germline, CDR1 is SQVTM and CDR2 ANQGSEA. High-throughput TCR beta sequencing covered peripheral CD8+ and CD4+ T cells. In contrast to the negatively isolated CD8+ and CD4+ T cells, TEMRA cells were FACS-enriched.

This receptor was taken from a human donor with multiple sclerosis. Sequenced input: CD4+ T cells from PBMCs. The rearrangement uses TRBV29-1 and TRBJ2-4, with no clear D. CDR3 bases: TGCAGCGCAGTGGAACAAGCCAAAAACATTCAGTACTTC. It codes for CSAVEQAKNIQYF.